Below are 20 T cell receptor beta chains sequenced from a single sample in a study of cytomegalovirus exposure and HLA in healthy donors. The study ran its PCR with 60 Vbeta and 13 Jbeta primers. Using immunoSEQ multiplex PCR, the repertoire was profiled, and TCRdb retains in-frame clones only, with some absent. The table lists 140,000 or so clones, 80% to 85% of them singletons. The sample consisted of PBMCs. The receptors shown here come from a boy aged 2 to 10 in good health and CMV-seronegative.

A remark on this clone: A junction end diverges from the germline sequence, so it may reflect a read error. Different DNA sequences within this sample yield the same CDR3. CDR3: CASSPKAGPNSPLHF. The CDR3 DNA reads TGCGCCAGTAGTCCCAAGGCAGGGCCTAATTCACCCCTCCACTTT. The chain carries TRBV19 and TRBJ1-6; tentative D call: TRBD1 (5 bases). This CDR3 region has 15 residues. In germline, CDR1 is LNHDA, CDR2 SQIVND (reference sequence).

The V and J genes are TRBV6-6 and TRBJ1-5; D not certain. Per germline, CDR1 MNHNY and CDR2 SVGAGI (reference sequence). Trimming pared 0 bases from V and 7 bases from J, leaving 7 bases between. The length of the CDR3 is 13 residues. The CDR3 spells CASSYSRRQPQHF. In DNA, the CDR3 is TGTGCCAGCAGTTACTCCCGGAGGCAGCCCCAGCATTTT.

This clone showed up just a few times. This chain links TRBV5-8 with TRBJ1-2; 9 bases agree with TRBD1. Per germline, CDR1 SGHTS and CDR2 YDEGEE. Germline trimming cut 6 bases from V and 3 bases from J; bases unmatched to any gene: 12. The CDR3 is 16 residues long. The DNA for the CDR3 is TGTGCCAGCACCACTCTACCGGGACAGGGTGACTATGGCTACACCTTC. It is translated as CASTTLPGQGDYGYTF.

The V call is TRBV10-1, the J call TRBJ1-5; no definite D call. CDR3 length equals 13 residues. From germline, CDR1 is WNHNN and CDR2 SYGVQD (reference sequence). V was clipped by 4 bases and J by 3 bases, with 7 bases between them. CDR3 protein: CASSGGLNQPQHF. The CDR3 DNA follows: TGCGCCAGCAGTGGTGGGCTCAATCAGCCCCAGCATTTT.

A word on this clone: An end of the junction differs from the germline gene, which may be a read error. The V and J genes are TRBV5-1 and TRBJ2-7, with 9 bases lining up with TRBD2. The CDR3 loop spans 15 amino acids. Germline V gene sequence: CDR1 SGHRS, CDR2 YFSETQ. In nucleotides, the CDR3 is TGCGCCAGCAGCTTGGTTTCTAGCGGGACGGGGGAGCAGTACTTT. Amino acid sequence: CASSLVSSGTGEQYF.

J is TRBJ1-1 and V is TRBV7-9; no definite D call. This CDR3 region has 13 residues. Germline CDR1 and CDR2: SEHNR and FQNEAQ (reference sequence). Trimming took off 1 base at V and 0 bases at J, with 3 bases between the two ends. CDR3 region: CASSLDMNTEAFF. CDR3 bases: TGTGCCAGCAGCTTAGATATGAACACTGAAGCTTTCTTT.

The rearrangement joins TRBV6-5 to TRBJ1-1, with unresolved D. Trimming took off 8 bases at V and 2 bases at J, with 15 bases between the two ends. CDR3 length: 14 residues. From germline, CDR1 is MNHEY and CDR2 SVGAGI. CDR3 DNA: TGTGCCAGCGTGATGAGTCCCGTTAACACTGAAGCTTTCTTT. It is translated as CASVMSPVNTEAFF.

The J gene is TRBJ1-4, the V gene TRBV7-3; 8 nucleotides agree with TRBD1. CDR3 length: 14 residues. Germline CDR1 SGHTA, CDR2 FQGTGA. J lost 8 bases, V lost 2 bases, and 4 bases had no gene match. This chain's CDR3 is CASSLQGATEKLFF. The CDR3 nucleotides are TGTGCCAGCAGCTTACAGGGGGCGACGGAAAAACTGTTTTTT. Drawing the rest from reference TRBV7-3 and TRBJ1-4, the complete variable domain is GAGVSQTPSNKVTEKGKYVELRCDPISGHTALYWYRQSLGQGPEFLIYFQGTGAADDSGLPNDRFFAVRPEGSVSTLKIQRTERGDSAVYLCASSLQGATEKLFFGSGTQLSVL.

This CDR3 reads CASSLAPLDGSSGNTIYF. The CDR3 coding sequence is TGTGCCAGCAGCTTAGCCCCGTTAGACGGGTCGTCTGGAAACACCATATATTTT. The chain joins TRBV7-6 to TRBJ1-3; D gene uncertain. Trimming cost V 0 bases and J 1 base, with 16 bases left between them. CDR3 length: 18 amino acids. CDR1 is SGHVS and CDR2 is FNYEAQ in the germline V gene.

This rearrangement joins TRBV27 to TRBJ1-2; TRBD1 is a possible D gene (6 bases). Trimming stripped 6 bases from V and 0 bases from J, with 23 bases between. The germline V gene has CDR1 MNHEY and CDR2 SMNVEV (reference sequence). This CDR3 comprises 18 residues. Written as DNA, the CDR3 is TGTGCCAGCAGCTGGGATAGGGGGGGGATTGGTACTAACTATGGCTACACCTTC. Residues: CASSWDRGGIGTNYGYTF.

The chain employs TRBV7-8 and TRBJ1-5, with 9 positions matching TRBD1. CDR1 and CDR2 from the germline V gene are SGHVS and FQNEAQ. V dropped 3 bases and J dropped 5; count of bases not matched to a gene: 14. This CDR3 is 18 amino acids long. CDR3 sequence (DNA): TGTGCCAGCAGCTTTACAACGGGACAGGGAATCCTAGATCAGCCCCAGCATTTT. It yields the protein CASSFTTGQGILDQPQHF.

The chain carries TRBV30 and TRBJ1-2, with a weak D call TRBD1 (6 bases). This CDR3 contains 14 residues. Germline-derived CDR1 and CDR2 are GTSNPN and SVGIG (reference sequence). Trimming cost V 3 bases and J 3 bases, with 14 bases left between them. CDR3 in DNA: TGTGCCTGGAGGTCCAGGGGTCCCGACTATGGCTACACCTTC. Protein: CAWRSRGPDYGYTF.

The gene calls are TRBV29-1 and TRBJ1-5, with 7 positions matching TRBD1. The CDR3 is 15 residues long. The junction had 9 bases not matched to a gene; V was cut back by 6 bases and J by 1 base. Germline-derived CDR1 and CDR2 are SQVTM and ANQGSEA. CDR3 loop: CSVATGVQSNQPQHF. In nucleotides, the CDR3 is TGCAGCGTAGCCACAGGGGTGCAGAGCAATCAGCCCCAGCATTTT.

This chain links TRBV18 with TRBJ2-7; TRBD2 is a possible D gene (6 bases). The CDR3 is made up of 14 amino acids. V dropped 6 bases and J dropped 2 bases, with 14 bases sitting between them. CDR1 and CDR2 (germline): KGHSH, LQKENI. CDR3 protein: CASSPLTGAYEQYF. The CDR3 DNA is TGTGCCAGCTCCCCTCTCACGGGAGCCTACGAGCAGTACTTC.

The genes are TRBV7-8 and TRBJ2-1; D remains ambiguous. The germline V gene has CDR1 SGHVS and CDR2 FQNEAQ. The CDR3 has 12 amino acids. The ends were cut back, 5 bases at V and 5 bases at J, with 7 bases in the middle. The CDR3 region is CASSLRNNEQFF. CDR3 sequence (DNA): TGTGCCAGCAGCCTCAGAAACAATGAGCAGTTCTTC.

The CDR3 DNA reads TGTGCCAGCAGTCATCGGGACAGACAAGAGACCCAGTACTTC. As protein: CASSHRDRQETQYF. The chain recombines TRBV27 with TRBJ2-5; 7 nucleotides line up with TRBD1. Germline lookup yields CDR1 MNHEY and CDR2 SMNVEV (reference sequence). This CDR3 is built from 14 residues. Trimming at V came to 5 bases and at J to 2 bases, leaving 5 bases not matched to a gene.

J is TRBJ2-1 and V is TRBV20-1, with D tentatively TRBD2 (5 bases). The CDR3 covers 9 residues. CDR1 and CDR2 from the germline V gene are DFQATT and SNEGSKA (reference sequence). Here the CDR3 DNA reads TGCAGCGCCGGGGATGAGCAGTTCTTC. This encodes CSAGDEQFF.

The V call is TRBV6-6, the J call TRBJ2-3, with 11 nucleotides matching TRBD2. Unmatched junction bases numbered 6, after V lost 5 bases and J lost 2 bases. Germline loops: CDR1 MNHNY, CDR2 SVGAGI (reference sequence). This CDR3 is built from 16 residues. This CDR3 reads CASSRRLAGITDTQYF. DNA of the CDR3: TGTGCCAGCAGTCGACGACTAGCGGGAATCACAGATACGCAGTATTTT.

The chain carries TRBV12-5 and TRBJ2-1; 8 positions match TRBD1. V was clipped by 0 bases and J by 1 base; unmatched bases: 5. This CDR3 comprises 17 residues. CDR1 and CDR2 from the germline V gene are LGHNT and FRNRAP. For the CDR3, the DNA is TGTGCTAGTGGTTTGGTACGGCAGGGGGCATCCTACAATGAGCAGTTCTTC. It codes for CASGLVRQGASYNEQFF.

V and J are TRBV5-6 and TRBJ1-1; weak D call: TRBD1 (6 bases). Trimming pared 4 bases from V and 4 bases from J, leaving 14 bases between. The CDR3 length is 14 residues. The germline CDR1 and CDR2 sequences are SGHDT and YYEEEE. The CDR3 region is CASSGGGGGTEAFF. The CDR3 DNA sequence: TGTGCCAGCAGCGGGGGGGGCGGGGGCACTGAAGCTTTCTTT. Looking up the rest from reference TRBV5-6 and TRBJ1-1 gives the full variable domain: DAGVTQSPTHLIKTRGQQVTLRCSPKSGHDTVSWYQQALGQGPQFIFQYYEEEERQRGNFPDRFSGHQFPNYSSELNVNALLLGDSALYLCASSGGGGGTEAFFGQGTRLTVV.